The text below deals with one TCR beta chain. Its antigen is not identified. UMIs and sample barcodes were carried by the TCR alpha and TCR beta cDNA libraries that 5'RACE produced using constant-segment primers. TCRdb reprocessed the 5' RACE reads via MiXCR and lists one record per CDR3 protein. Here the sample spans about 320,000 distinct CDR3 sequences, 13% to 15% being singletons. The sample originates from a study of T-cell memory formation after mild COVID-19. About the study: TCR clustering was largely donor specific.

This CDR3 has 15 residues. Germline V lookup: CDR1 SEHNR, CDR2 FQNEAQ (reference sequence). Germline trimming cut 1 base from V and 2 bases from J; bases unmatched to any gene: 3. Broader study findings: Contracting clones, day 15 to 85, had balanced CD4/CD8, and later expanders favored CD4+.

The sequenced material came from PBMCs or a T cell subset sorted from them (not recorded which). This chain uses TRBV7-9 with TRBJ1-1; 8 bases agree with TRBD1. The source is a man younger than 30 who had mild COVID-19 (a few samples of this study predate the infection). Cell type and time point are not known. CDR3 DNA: TGTGCCAGCAGCTTAGGGGACAGGCCCAACACTGAAGCTTTCTTT. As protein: CASSLGDRPNTEAFF.